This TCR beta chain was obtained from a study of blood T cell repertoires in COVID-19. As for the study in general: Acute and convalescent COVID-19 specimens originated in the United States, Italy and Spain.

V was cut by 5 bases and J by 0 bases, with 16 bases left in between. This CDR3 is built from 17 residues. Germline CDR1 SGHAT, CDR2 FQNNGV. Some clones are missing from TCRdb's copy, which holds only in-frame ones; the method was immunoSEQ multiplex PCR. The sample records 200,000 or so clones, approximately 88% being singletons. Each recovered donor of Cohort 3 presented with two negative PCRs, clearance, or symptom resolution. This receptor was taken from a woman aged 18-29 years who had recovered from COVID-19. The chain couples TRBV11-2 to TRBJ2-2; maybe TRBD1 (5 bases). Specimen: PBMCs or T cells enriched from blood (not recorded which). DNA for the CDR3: TGTGCCAGCAGCCCGACCCTCCGGACAACGAACACCGGGGAGCTGTTTTTT. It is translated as CASSPTLRTTNTGELFF.